These 24 T cell receptor beta chains originate from one sample sequenced in a study of T cell responses to AZD1222 COVID-19 vaccine. Sequencing was performed with immunoSEQ multiplex PCR; in TCRdb, only in-frame clones are kept and a portion is missing. The sample lists roughly 180,000 clones; approximately 94% were seen once. Sequenced material: peripheral blood, taken on day 0 of AZD1222 vaccination. Source of these receptors: an adult in good health.

The rearrangement uses TRBV28 and TRBJ2-6; D might be TRBD1 (5 bases). The V gene lost 3 bases and the J gene lost 2 bases, with 8 bases spanning the gap. CDR3 length equals 15 residues. The germline gives CDR1 MDHEN, CDR2 SYDVKM. This CDR3 reads CASSFGRAGANVLTF. As DNA, the CDR3 is TGTGCCAGCAGTTTTGGCAGGGCTGGGGCCAACGTCCTGACTTTC. Full variable domain (rest looked up from reference TRBV28 and TRBJ2-6): DVKVTQSSRYLVKRTGEKVFLECVQDMDHENMFWYRQDPGLGLRLIYFSYDVKMKEKGDIPEGYSVSREKKERFSLILESASTNQTSMYLCASSFGRAGANVLTFGAGSRLTVL.

This rearrangement joins TRBV19 to TRBJ1-3; a weak D match, TRBD1 (5 bases). This CDR3 is built from 16 residues. Germline CDR1 LNHDA, CDR2 SQIVND (reference sequence). Trimming shortened V by 9 bases and J by 0 bases, and 18 bases separated the two germline ends. CDR3 region: CASSWGPGSSGNTIYF. The CDR3 bases are TGTGCCAGCAGTTGGGGACCGGGGAGCTCTGGAAACACCATATATTTT.

This clone was detected a few times. CDR3 in DNA: TGTGCCAGCACCTGGGAACGAGGCGAGCAGTACTTC. Translation: CASTWERGEQYF. The chain is built from TRBV6-5 and TRBJ2-7; D call uncertain. V gave up 7 bases and J gave up 6 bases, with 13 bases separating them. The CDR3 consists of 12 residues. Germline V CDR1 and CDR2: MNHEY, SVGAGI.

This chain links TRBV14 with TRBJ1-2; D gene ambiguous. The CDR3 contains 13 residues. Trimming pared 1 base from V and 5 bases from J, leaving 8 bases between. Germline loops: CDR1 SGHDN, CDR2 FVKESK. The CDR3 DNA sequence: TGTGCCAGCAGCCAAGTCGGGAATTATGGCTACACCTTC. Its protein product is CASSQVGNYGYTF.

The gene calls are TRBV19 and TRBJ1-1, with D unclear. The CDR3 totals 14 residues. With 6 bases removed from V and 1 base from J, the gap between germline ends came to 12 bases. Germline V CDR1 and CDR2: LNHDA, SQIVND (reference sequence). Written as DNA, the CDR3 is TGTGCCAGTAGCCCGGACTGGAAGAACACTGAAGCTTTCTTT. Translated, it gives CASSPDWKNTEAFF.

The genes are TRBV5-1 and TRBJ1-2, with D unresolved. The CDR3 totals 15 residues. V was pared by 0 bases and J by 6 bases, with 15 bases between. Germline V gene data show CDR1 as SGHRS and CDR2 as YFSETQ. CDR3 region: CASSLAVQAGDGYTF. CDR3 nucleotide sequence: TGCGCCAGCAGCTTGGCCGTGCAGGCCGGGGATGGCTACACCTTC.

The CDR3 loop is CASSKGGGNGLAGNEQFF. The CDR3 DNA reads TGTGCCAGCAGCAAAGGAGGAGGGAACGGACTAGCGGGTAATGAGCAGTTCTTC. The chain recombines TRBV21-1 with TRBJ2-1; TRBD2 reflects the table's D call only, with no check against the DNA. TRBV21-1 has pseudogene status. This CDR3 is 18 amino acids long.

V and J are TRBV28 and TRBJ2-7; 8 nucleotides line up with TRBD2. J was trimmed by 6 bases and V by 10 bases; bases with no gene match: 11. Germline values: CDR1 MDHEN, CDR2 SYDVKM. This CDR3 is built from 13 residues. DNA of the CDR3: TGTGCCATCCCGGGACTAGACCCTCGCGAGCAGTACTTC. Its translation is CAIPGLDPREQYF.

V gene TRBV7-6 combines with J gene TRBJ2-5; unclear D gene. CDR1 is SGHVS and CDR2 is FNYEAQ in the germline V gene. CDR3 length: 16 residues. V lost 1 base and J lost 1, with 13 bases in between. The CDR3 sequence: CASSLVVNQLQETQYF. In DNA form, the CDR3 reads TGTGCCAGCAGCTTAGTCGTGAATCAACTCCAAGAGACCCAGTACTTC.

This clone has a single count. The CDR3 sequence: CASSYSRTTGETQYF. DNA for the CDR3: TGTGCCAGCAGTTACTCAAGGACCACTGGGGAGACCCAGTACTTC. The chain combines TRBV6-5 with TRBJ2-5; D remains ambiguous. V was cut by 0 bases and J by 5 bases, with 13 bases left in between. This CDR3 is built from 15 residues. Germline V gene sequence: CDR1 MNHEY, CDR2 SVGAGI.

The genes are TRBV5-4 and TRBJ2-4, with D tentatively TRBD1 (6 bases). The V and J ends lost 4 bases and 3 bases respectively, with 17 bases between them. The CDR3 runs to 16 residues. Looked up from germline, CDR1 is SGHNT and CDR2 is YYREEE (reference sequence). CDR3 region: CASSASGEVGKNIQYF. The CDR3, as DNA: TGTGCCAGCAGCGCCTCAGGGGAAGTCGGCAAAAACATTCAGTACTTC.

This clone was recorded only once. The chain carries TRBV12-3 or TRBV12-4 and TRBJ2-1; a weak D match, TRBD1 (6 bases). This CDR3 has 12 amino acids. V lost 6 bases and J 9 bases, leaving 12 bases between the germline ends. Here the CDR3 DNA reads TGTGCCAGCAGGGACGTAGGGGGTGAGCAGTTCTTC. This codes for CASRDVGGEQFF.

This chain uses TRBV19 with TRBJ2-3; D unclear. CDR3 length: 14 amino acids. The germline V gene has CDR1 LNHDA and CDR2 SQIVND (reference sequence). The V end lost 1 base, the J end lost 4 bases, and 9 bases lay between the germline ends. The CDR3 reads CASSIGPLADTQYF. CDR3 DNA: TGTGCCAGTAGTATAGGCCCGTTGGCAGATACGCAGTATTTT.

With respect to this clone: One end of the junction varies from germline; a read error may be responsible. CDR3 nucleotides: TGTGCTAGCAGCTTAGCAGCCCAGGGAGGTCAAGAGACCCAGTACTTC. Its translation: CASSLAAQGGQETQYF. This chain uses TRBV7-7 with TRBJ2-5, with D perhaps matching TRBD2 (6 bases). This CDR3 comprises 16 residues. Germline assignment: CDR1 SSHAT and CDR2 FNYEAQ (reference sequence).

This chain uses TRBV25-1 with TRBJ1-2; D is perhaps TRBD1 (6 bases). CDR3 length equals 13 residues. Trimming left V 10 bases short and J 4 bases short, with 16 bases between. Germline-derived CDR1 and CDR2 are MGHDK and SYGVNS. The CDR3 coding sequence is TGTGCCACCTCCGCCGACAGGCTCTATGGCTACACCTTC. The encoded protein is CATSADRLYGYTF.

V usage is TRBV3-1 (or the pseudogene TRBV3-2) and J usage is TRBJ1-1, with 7 bases identical to TRBD1. The germline CDR1 and CDR2 sequences are LGHDT and YNNKEL (reference sequence). Germline trimming cut 3 bases from V and 6 bases from J; bases unmatched to any gene: 7. This CDR3 has 14 residues. CDR3 nucleotides: TGTGCCAGCAGCCAGGGACAGCTCGGAGCTGAAGCTTTCTTT. This codes for CASSQGQLGAEAFF.

This chain links TRBV18 with TRBJ1-2; TRBD1 matches 7 bases. The length of the CDR3 is 15 residues. V dropped 3 bases and J dropped 3; count of bases not matched to a gene: 7. CDR1 is KGHSH, CDR2 LQKENI, per germline. The CDR3 nucleotides are TGTGCCAGCTCACCTTCAGCCCAGGGGGACTATGGCTACACCTTC. Its protein product is CASSPSAQGDYGYTF.

The chain combines TRBV28 with TRBJ1-4; maybe TRBD1 (6 bases). The CDR3 spans 13 residues. The V end was cut by 4 bases, the J end by 4 bases, with 7 bases between. Per the germline V gene, CDR1 is MDHEN and CDR2 is SYDVKM. The CDR3 nucleotides read TGTGCCAGCAGTTCAGGGGTTAATGAAAAACTGTTTTTT. Translating it yields CASSSGVNEKLFF.

The chain combines TRBV28 with TRBJ2-1; 9 bases line up with TRBD2. The V gene end was trimmed by 8 bases and the J gene end by 8 bases; junction bases not matched to a gene: 13. Germline V gene data show CDR1 as MDHEN and CDR2 as SYDVKM. This CDR3 is built from 15 residues. The CDR3 DNA is TGTGCCAGCGCATTTTTTGGTAGCGGGAGCGATGAGCAGTTCTTC. It yields the protein CASAFFGSGSDEQFF.

The chain employs TRBV5-6 and TRBJ1-1; the D gene is possibly TRBD1 (5 bases). The CDR3 has 18 amino acids. Germline V gene lookup returns CDR1 SGHDT and CDR2 YYEEEE. Trimming removed 2 bases at V and 3 bases at J, with 23 bases between. The CDR3 DNA follows: TGTGCCAGCAGCTTTCCGTGGCAGGGTCCAGGACGAGACACTGAAGCTTTCTTT. Amino acid sequence: CASSFPWQGPGRDTEAFF.

This rearrangement joins TRBV5-1 to TRBJ1-1, with D tentatively TRBD1 (6 bases). Trimming removed 3 bases at V and 0 bases at J, with 15 bases between. Germline V gene sequence: CDR1 SGHRS, CDR2 YFSETQ. This CDR3 contains 16 residues. As DNA, the CDR3 is TGCGCCAGCAGCTCCATTGGTGGACAGATGAACACTGAAGCTTTCTTT. Its protein is CASSSIGGQMNTEAFF. Full variable domain (rest looked up from reference TRBV5-1 and TRBJ1-1): KAGVTQTPRYLIKTRGQQVTLSCSPISGHRSVSWYQQTPGQGLQFLFEYFSETQRNKGNFPGRFSGRQFSNSRSEMNVSTLELGDSALYLCASSSIGGQMNTEAFFGQGTRLTVV.

The rearrangement uses TRBV6-6 and TRBJ1-3; D not certain. The CDR3 runs to 12 residues. V lost 6 bases, J lost 4 bases, and 7 bases lay in between. The germline V gene has CDR1 MNHNY and CDR2 SVGAGI (reference sequence). In DNA form, the CDR3 reads TGTGCCAGCAGCTTACGGGGAAACACCATATATTTT. Its translation: CASSLRGNTIYF.

The gene calls are TRBV15 and TRBJ2-7, with 7 nucleotides matching TRBD1. V shed 1 base and J 2 bases; nucleotides not matched to a gene: 11. This CDR3 has 17 amino acids. Germline loops: CDR1 LNHNV, CDR2 YYDKDF (reference sequence). The CDR3 sequence: CATSRAPGQVQAYEQYF. The DNA for the CDR3 is TGTGCCACCAGCAGAGCCCCCGGACAGGTCCAGGCCTACGAGCAGTACTTC. The complete variable domain, with remaining parts taken from reference TRBV15 and TRBJ2-7, reads DAMVIQNPRYQVTQFGKPVTLSCSQTLNHNVMYWYQQKSSQAPKLLFHYYDKDFNNEADTPDNFQSRRPNTSFCFLDIRSPGLGDTAMYLCATSRAPGQVQAYEQYFGPGTRLTVT.

This chain uses TRBV18 with TRBJ2-7; possibly TRBD1 for D (5 bases). The V gene lost 6 bases and the J gene lost 4 bases, with 13 bases spanning the gap. Germline V gene data show CDR1 as KGHSH and CDR2 as LQKENI. CDR3 size: 13 residues. The CDR3 nucleotides read TGTGCCAGCTCTGACCAGGGCGGTTACGAGCAGTACTTC. Its translation: CASSDQGGYEQYF.